Following are 9 T cell receptor beta chains from one sample sequenced in a study of cytomegalovirus exposure and HLA in healthy donors. The PCR contained 60 Vbeta and 13 Jbeta primers. Data came from immunoSEQ multiplex PCR; TCRdb stores just in-frame clones and leaves some out. The sample includes around 180,000 clones, roughly 84% of them seen just once. Sequenced sample: PBMCs. These receptors came from a girl aged 2 to 10 in good health and CMV-seropositive.

This clone was counted a single time. The chain has TRBV11-3 and TRBJ2-7; D may be TRBD1 (6 bases). This CDR3 has 15 residues. The ends were cut back, 4 bases at V and 1 base at J, with 14 bases in the middle. Germline V gives CDR1 SGHNT, CDR2 YENEEA. CDR3 in amino acids: CASSSRDNLSYEQYF. CDR3 bases: TGTGCCAGCAGCTCCCGGGACAACCTATCCTACGAGCAGTACTTC.

CDR3 region: CASRPSGGSYNEQFF. CDR3 DNA: TGTGCCAGCAGACCTAGCGGGGGTTCCTACAATGAGCAGTTCTTC. This sequence joins TRBV6-1 and TRBJ2-1; 10 positions agree with TRBD2. Germline V gene sequence: CDR1 MNHNS, CDR2 SASEGT. The CDR3 has 15 amino acids. The V segment lost 6 bases and the J segment 1 base; nucleotides outside the gene matches: 3.

This chain uses TRBV6-6 with TRBJ1-6, with 8 bases identical to TRBD1. The CDR3 contains 16 residues. The trim removed 5 bases at V and 6 bases at J, leaving 9 bases unmatched. Germline CDR1 is MNHNY and CDR2 is SVGAGI (reference sequence). The CDR3 DNA reads as TGTGCCAGCAGTAAGGACAGGGTAATGATTAATTCACCCCTCCACTTT. This codes for CASSKDRVMINSPLHF.

The CDR3 protein is CASSYSLQGGYTF. Here the CDR3 DNA reads TGTGCCAGCAGTTACTCGTTACAGGGTGGCTACACCTTC. V is TRBV6-5 and J is TRBJ1-2; TRBD1 might be the D (6 bases). Germline V lookup: CDR1 MNHEY, CDR2 SVGAGI. The CDR3 is 13 amino acids. V lost 0 bases to trimming and J lost 7 bases, with 9 bases between them.

The V and J genes are TRBV27 and TRBJ2-3, with TRBD1 identical over 10 bases. The CDR3 has 16 amino acids. CDR1 and CDR2 from the germline V gene are MNHEY and SMNVEV (reference sequence). V lost 5 bases, J lost 5 bases, and 10 bases stayed unmatched. CDR3 residues: CASSPRTGGMGDTQYF. The CDR3 nucleotides are TGTGCCAGCAGTCCGCGGACAGGGGGAATGGGAGATACGCAGTATTTT.

This clone was seen a single time. This chain joins TRBV10-3 and TRBJ2-7; 9 positions match TRBD2. The CDR3 consists of 14 residues. The V gene's germline CDR1 is ENHRY and CDR2 SYGVKD. Trimming cost V 4 bases and J 3 bases; bases outside gene matches: 4. The CDR3 region is CAISGARGGYEQYF. The CDR3 bases are TGTGCCATCAGTGGGGCGCGGGGGGGCTACGAGCAGTACTTC.

The chain links TRBV19 to TRBJ2-7, with 7 nucleotides matching TRBD1. This CDR3 is built from 15 residues. With V trimmed by 1 base and J by 4 bases, 7 bases remained unmatched. Per germline, CDR1 LNHDA and CDR2 SQIVND (reference sequence). The CDR3 DNA follows: TGTGCCAGTAGTATAGCGGGACAGCACCAATACGAGCAGTACTTC. It encodes CASSIAGQHQYEQYF.

J is TRBJ1-1 and V is TRBV2, with 9 positions matching TRBD1. Germline-derived CDR1 and CDR2 are SNHLY and FYNNEI. V dropped 3 bases and J dropped 0; count of bases not matched to a gene: 8. The CDR3 is 17 amino acids. CDR3 sequence: CASSERGQGFMNTEAFF. DNA for the CDR3: TGTGCCAGCAGTGAGAGGGGACAGGGTTTTATGAACACTGAAGCTTTCTTT.

This chain joins TRBV30 and TRBJ1-5; 8 positions agree with TRBD1. CDR1 and CDR2 (germline): GTSNPN, SVGIG (reference sequence). The junction had 6 bases not matched to a gene; V was cut back by 0 bases and J by 5 bases. The CDR3 has 15 amino acids. The CDR3 loop reads CAWSVPGTGDQPQHF. The CDR3 nucleotides read TGTGCCTGGAGTGTACCAGGGACAGGAGATCAGCCCCAGCATTTT.